Below, 9 T cell receptor beta chains from the same sample are listed, as sequenced in a study of OX40 agonist ivuxolimab in advanced cancers. Some clones are missing from TCRdb's copy, which holds only in-frame ones; the method was immunoSEQ multiplex PCR. The data hold tens of thousands of clones, with 87% observed a single time. This specimen was CD4+ or CD8+ T cells sorted from blood, taken in a trial of the OX40 agonist ivuxolimab. These receptors were obtained from an adult with an advanced solid tumor such as melanoma, head and neck, liver or kidney cancer.

This chain connects TRBV5-1 to TRBJ2-6, with a weak D call TRBD2 (5 bases). The germline V gene has CDR1 SGHRS and CDR2 YFSETQ. Trimming removed 4 bases at V and 0 bases at J, with 23 bases between. The CDR3 consists of 20 residues. The CDR3 DNA is TGCGCCAGCAGCACCTCACCCTTGGGAGCGTCTCACTCTGGGGCCAACGTCCTGACTTTC. It yields the protein CASSTSPLGASHSGANVLTF.

This clone is classed as medium-sized. The sample has other DNA sequences that encode this CDR3 too. V usage is TRBV5-1 and J usage is TRBJ2-5, with 13 bases fitting TRBD2. Germline lookup yields CDR1 SGHRS and CDR2 YFSETQ. The V gene end was trimmed by 0 bases and the J gene end by 1 base; junction bases not matched to a gene: 9. The CDR3 has 19 residues. Here the CDR3 DNA reads TGCGCCAGCAGCTTGGCCCCAAGGACTAGCGGGGGCCTCCAAGAGACCCAGTACTTC. Translation: CASSLAPRTSGGLQETQYF.

J is TRBJ1-5 and V is TRBV18; no clear D gene. Germline assignment: CDR1 KGHSH and CDR2 LQKENI. The CDR3 spans 16 residues. V was cut by 1 base and J by 3 bases, with 13 bases left in between. The CDR3 sequence: CASSPLSPRANQPQHF. CDR3 sequence (DNA): TGTGCCAGCTCACCACTTTCCCCCCGGGCCAATCAGCCCCAGCATTTT.

The J gene is TRBJ1-3, the V gene TRBV6-4; D is perhaps TRBD1 (6 bases). This CDR3 is 16 amino acids long. Trimming shortened V by 9 bases and J by 2 bases, and 20 bases separated the two germline ends. From germline, CDR1 is MRHNA and CDR2 SNTAGT. The CDR3 nucleotides are TGTGCCAGTCGGGGGCGGTGCCGTAAAGCTGGAAACACCATATATTTT. Translated: CASRGRCRKAGNTIYF.

This clone is a singleton in its sample. V is TRBV19 and J is TRBJ2-3; D is unclear. Trimming removed 5 bases at V and 6 bases at J, with 15 bases between. The CDR3 runs to 14 residues. The germline V gene has CDR1 LNHDA and CDR2 SQIVND (reference sequence). CDR3 coding DNA: TGTGCCAGTAGTCCAAAAGGGCATGGGGATACGCAGTATTTT. It encodes CASSPKGHGDTQYF.

The genes are TRBV19 and TRBJ1-4; unclear D gene. V was trimmed by 4 bases and J by 2 bases, leaving 11 bases between them. This CDR3 contains 15 residues. Germline V lookup: CDR1 LNHDA, CDR2 SQIVND (reference sequence). CDR3 nucleotides: TGTGCCAGTAGTAACCCGACACCCACTAATGAAAAACTGTTTTTT. This gives the protein CASSNPTPTNEKLFF.

The chain's CDR3 is CASSLAVDRGLGNTIYF. The CDR3, as DNA: TGTGCCAGCAGCTTAGCGGTTGACAGGGGGCTTGGAAACACCATATATTTT. This rearrangement joins TRBV7-9 to TRBJ1-3; 10 bases align to TRBD1. The CDR3 totals 17 residues. Trimming cost V 0 bases and J 3 bases; bases outside gene matches: 5. Looked up from germline, CDR1 is SEHNR and CDR2 is FQNEAQ (reference sequence).

The gene calls are TRBV19 and TRBJ1-1, with D possibly matching TRBD1 (6 bases). Germline assignment: CDR1 LNHDA and CDR2 SQIVND (reference sequence). The CDR3 length is 14 residues. V was shortened by 6 bases and J by 1 base, with 12 bases between the two germline ends. CDR3 DNA: TGTGCCAGTAGCCGACAGGCGAGGAACACTGAAGCTTTCTTT. It encodes CASSRQARNTEAFF.

The V and J genes are TRBV18 and TRBJ2-7; 9 bases line up with TRBD1. J lost 5 bases, V lost 3 bases, and 2 bases had no gene match. Germline V lookup: CDR1 KGHSH, CDR2 LQKENI. The CDR3 contains 13 residues. The CDR3 sequence: CASSPRTGDEQYF. The CDR3 DNA is TGTGCCAGCTCACCTCGGACAGGGGACGAGCAGTACTTC. Full variable domain (outside the CDR3, taken from reference TRBV18 and TRBJ2-7): NAGVMQNPRHLVRRRGQEARLRCSPMKGHSHVYWYRQLPEEGLKFMVYLQKENIIDESGMPKERFSAEFPKEGPSILRIQQVVRGDSAAYFCASSPRTGDEQYFGPGTRLTVT.